The 25 T cell receptor beta chains below all came from one sample that was sequenced in a study of CD8 T cells in Susac syndrome. RNA in amounts of about 0.45 to 1 ug was reverse transcribed with random hexamers. TCRdb recomputed calls from the immunoSEQ multiplex PCR reads with MiXCR, one row per CDR3 protein. The sample records 150,000 to 190,000 distinct CDR3 sequences, about 94% being singletons. The material sequenced was CD8+ T cells from PBMCs. These receptors were taken from a human donor with multiple sclerosis.

The V and J genes are TRBV2 and TRBJ2-1; either TRBD1 or TRBD2 may fit D (6 bases each). The CDR3 extends over 12 amino acids. Germline V gene sequence: CDR1 SNHLY, CDR2 FYNNEI. Trimming left V 8 bases short and J 15 bases short, with 20 bases between. As DNA, the CDR3 is TGTGCCAGCGGGGGGCCGACGAGAGTTCCGTTCTTC. Translation gives CASGGPTRVPFF. The complete variable domain, with remaining parts taken from reference TRBV2 and TRBJ2-1, reads EPEVTQTPSHQVTQMGQEVILRCVPISNHLYFYWYRQILGQKVEFLVSFYNNEISEKSEIFDDQFSVERPDGSNFTLKIRSTKLEDSAMYFCASGGPTRVPFFGPGTRLTVL.

This chain joins TRBV7-9 and TRBJ2-3; TRBD1 matches at 10 bases. Germline CDR1 reads SEHNR; CDR2 reads FQNEAQ (reference sequence). The CDR3 length is 17 residues. The V and J ends lost 2 bases and 2 bases, in that order; junction bases with no gene match: 7. The CDR3 loop reads CASSLPRQGADTDTQYF. CDR3 in DNA: TGTGCCAGCAGCTTACCTCGACAGGGGGCTGACACAGATACGCAGTATTTT.

This chain joins TRBV2 and TRBJ2-3, with TRBD2 matching 11 bases. Germline CDR1 and CDR2: SNHLY and FYNNEI. The V and J ends lost 7 bases and 3 bases, in that order; junction bases with no gene match: 6. The CDR3 spans 15 residues. The CDR3 is CASTTSGGMTDTQYF. CDR3 nucleotides: TGTGCCAGCACTACTAGCGGGGGTATGACAGATACGCAGTATTTT. The whole variable domain, remainder taken from reference TRBV2 and TRBJ2-3, is EPEVTQTPSHQVTQMGQEVILRCVPISNHLYFYWYRQILGQKVEFLVSFYNNEISEKSEIFDDQFSVERPDGSNFTLKIRSTKLEDSAMYFCASTTSGGMTDTQYFGPGTRLTVL.

The chain recombines TRBV10-3 with TRBJ2-3; D is ambiguous. CDR1 and CDR2 (germline): ENHRY, SYGVKD. The germline V and J ends were trimmed by 3 bases and 2 bases, with 12 bases remaining between them. The CDR3 has 15 amino acids. CDR3 amino acids: CAISDGERSTDTQYF. CDR3 sequence (DNA): TGTGCCATCAGTGATGGGGAACGATCCACAGATACGCAGTATTTT.

This rearrangement joins TRBV29-1 to TRBJ2-7; D may correspond to TRBD1 or TRBD2 (5 bases each). The CDR3 is made up of 12 amino acids. Between the trimmed V and J ends, which lost 7 bases and 2 bases, there was a span of 12 bases. Germline V gene sequence: CDR1 SQVTM, CDR2 ANQGSEA. The CDR3: CSAGPGPYEQYF. CDR3 coding DNA: TGCAGCGCCGGGCCGGGACCCTACGAGCAGTACTTC.

The V and J genes are TRBV27 and TRBJ2-7; 12 nucleotides agree with TRBD2. The ends lost 6 bases at V and 1 base at J; junction bases unmatched: 4. Germline CDR1 and CDR2: MNHEY and SMNVEV (reference sequence). This CDR3 region has 15 residues. The CDR3 loop is CASRSSGGASYEQYF. The CDR3 DNA reads as TGTGCCAGCAGGTCTAGCGGGGGGGCATCCTACGAGCAGTACTTC.

The V and J genes are TRBV9 and TRBJ1-1; D gene uncertain. CDR3 length: 13 amino acids. Per the germline V gene, CDR1 is SGDLS and CDR2 is YYNGEE. V was trimmed by 0 bases and J by 4 bases, leaving 7 bases between them. CDR3 residues: CASSVGSGTEAFF. CDR3 in DNA: TGTGCCAGCAGCGTAGGGAGTGGCACTGAAGCTTTCTTT. Complete variable domain (other parts from reference TRBV9 and TRBJ1-1): DSGVTQTPKHLITATGQRVTLRCSPRSGDLSVYWYQQSLDQGLQFLIQYYNGEERAKGNILERFSAQQFPDLHSELNLSSLELGDSALYFCASSVGSGTEAFFGQGTRLTVV.

This chain joins TRBV9 and TRBJ2-5, with D tentatively TRBD2 (5 bases). The germline CDR1 and CDR2 sequences are SGDLS and YYNGEE. The CDR3 contains 14 residues. V dropped 3 bases and J dropped 5 bases, with 14 bases sitting between them. The CDR3 loop is CASSAGWGAETQYF. Here the CDR3 DNA reads TGTGCCAGCAGCGCGGGGTGGGGAGCGGAGACCCAGTACTTC. Filled out from reference TRBV9 and TRBJ2-5, the complete variable domain reads DSGVTQTPKHLITATGQRVTLRCSPRSGDLSVYWYQQSLDQGLQFLIQYYNGEERAKGNILERFSAQQFPDLHSELNLSSLELGDSALYFCASSAGWGAETQYFGPGTRLLVL.

The chain combines TRBV30 with TRBJ2-3, with D tentatively TRBD1 or TRBD2 (5 bases each). V was clipped by 1 base and J by 5 bases, with 16 bases between them. Per germline, CDR1 GTSNPN and CDR2 SVGIG (reference sequence). The CDR3 has 15 amino acids. CDR3 nucleotide sequence: TGTGCCTGGAGTGCATCGGTGGGACGTCGAGATACGCAGTATTTT. Translated, it gives CAWSASVGRRDTQYF.

The rearrangement joins TRBV20-1 to TRBJ2-7; TRBD2 aligns across 11 bases. Germline assignment: CDR1 DFQATT and CDR2 SNEGSKA (reference sequence). The CDR3 has 14 residues. With 6 bases clipped from V and 5 bases from J, the junction kept 9 bases outside the gene matches. The CDR3 nucleotides read TGCAGTGCCCTTCTGACTAGCGGGGTGCACGAGCAGTACTTC. This translates into CSALLTSGVHEQYF.

Worth noting for this clonotype: An end of the junction does not agree with germline; a read error may underlie this. The chain uses TRBV20-1 and TRBJ1-3; weak D call: TRBD1 (5 bases). In germline, CDR1 is DFQATT, CDR2 SNEGSKA (reference sequence). The CDR3 length is 14 residues. CDR3 coding DNA: TGCAGTGCGCAGGGACCGAGCTCTGAAAACACCATATATTTT. It is translated as CSAQGPSSENTIYF.

The sample holds one count of this clonotype. The CDR3 DNA reads as TGTGCCAGCGGCCAGGGCCATGGCTACACCTTC. Its protein is CASGQGHGYTF. The gene calls are TRBV27 and TRBJ1-2; possibly TRBD1 for D (5 bases). The CDR3 is 11 amino acids. Trimming took 8 bases from V and 6 from J, leaving 10 bases between them. Germline V gene lookup returns CDR1 MNHEY and CDR2 SMNVEV (reference sequence).

The rearrangement uses TRBV28 and TRBJ1-6; perhaps TRBD1 as D (5 bases). This CDR3 contains 11 residues. Germline CDR1 and CDR2: MDHEN and SYDVKM. With 8 bases removed from V and 9 bases from J, the gap between germline ends came to 8 bases. The CDR3 is CASGGSSPLHF. The CDR3 DNA reads as TGTGCCAGCGGGGGGAGTTCACCCCTCCACTTT.

The chain joins TRBV27 to TRBJ2-1; TRBD2 aligns across 8 bases. Germline values: CDR1 MNHEY, CDR2 SMNVEV (reference sequence). V shed 9 bases, J shed 3 bases, and the junction held 10 bases outside the gene matches. CDR3 length: 15 amino acids. The DNA of the CDR3 is TGTGCCAGTCAGGCGATAGCGGGGAGCTACAATGAGCAGTTCTTC. It codes for CASQAIAGSYNEQFF.

V gene TRBV27 combines with J gene TRBJ1-1, with TRBD1 identical over 8 bases. V was clipped by 8 bases and J by 5 bases; unmatched bases: 7. Germline CDR1 is MNHEY and CDR2 is SMNVEV (reference sequence). This CDR3 has 13 amino acids. The chain's CDR3 is CASGTGSSTEAFF. CDR3 sequence (DNA): TGTGCCAGCGGGACAGGTTCTAGTACTGAAGCTTTCTTT.

V usage is TRBV20-1 and J usage is TRBJ2-7, with D perhaps TRBD2 (6 bases). V was cut by 6 bases and J by 2 bases, with 14 bases left in between. CDR1 and CDR2 from the germline V gene are DFQATT and SNEGSKA (reference sequence). This CDR3 comprises 13 residues. CDR3 protein: CSATGLITYEQYF. The CDR3 DNA reads as TGCAGTGCCACGGGACTCATTACCTACGAGCAGTACTTC.

This rearrangement joins TRBV9 to TRBJ2-2; no definite D call. Germline V gives CDR1 SGDLS, CDR2 YYNGEE. This CDR3 spans 12 amino acids. Between the trimmed V and J ends, which lost 4 bases and 7 bases, there was a span of 8 bases. DNA of the CDR3: TGTGCCAGCAGCCGAGGTCGCGGGGAGCTGTTTTTT. Translated: CASSRGRGELFF.

This chain uses TRBV9 with TRBJ2-3, with 8 bases fitting TRBD1. Per the germline V gene, CDR1 is SGDLS and CDR2 is YYNGEE. The CDR3 has 16 residues. Trimming took 0 bases from V and 1 from J; bases not matched to a gene: 4. The DNA of the CDR3 is TGTGCCAGCAGCGTAGACGTACAGGGGGGCACAGATACGCAGTATTTT. As protein: CASSVDVQGGTDTQYF.

This chain connects TRBV30 to TRBJ2-7, with 7 bases aligning to TRBD1. The CDR3 is made up of 13 amino acids. Germline V gene sequence: CDR1 GTSNPN, CDR2 SVGIG (reference sequence). V shed 1 base and J 2 bases; nucleotides not matched to a gene: 2. The CDR3 coding sequence is TGTGCCTGGAGTGGGGGGACAGCCTACGAGCAGTACTTC. Translated: CAWSGGTAYEQYF.

This chain connects TRBV20-1 to TRBJ1-6; TRBD1 is a possible D gene (5 bases). The CDR3 length is 16 residues. Trimming removed 5 bases at V and 9 bases at J, with 23 bases between. Germline V lookup: CDR1 DFQATT, CDR2 SNEGSKA (reference sequence). CDR3: CSAPTLSGGGSSPLHF. CDR3 sequence (DNA): TGCAGTGCTCCCACGTTGAGTGGGGGTGGGAGTTCACCCCTCCACTTT.

This chain uses TRBV27 with TRBJ1-2; 9 nucleotides agree with TRBD1. The CDR3 runs 13 residues. CDR1 is MNHEY, CDR2 SMNVEV, per germline (reference sequence). Trimming at V came to 3 bases and at J to 8 bases, leaving 4 bases not matched to a gene. The CDR3 DNA sequence: TGTGCCAGCAGTTTTGGACAGGGGAGAGGCTACACCTTC. Residues: CASSFGQGRGYTF.

In this sample, this clonotype turned up once. This chain links TRBV24-1 with TRBJ2-1; 7 bases align to TRBD1. The V gene's germline CDR1 is KGHDR and CDR2 SFDVKD. CDR3 length: 16 residues. V lost 4 bases to trimming and J lost 5 bases; unmatched junction nucleotides: 10. The CDR3 DNA reads TGTGCCACCAGTGACGCCCGGGACAGACGGAACAATGAGCAGTTCTTC. Residues: CATSDARDRRNNEQFF.

The chain couples TRBV23-1 to TRBJ2-5; 8 nucleotides align to TRBD1. TRBV23-1 is designated an ORF whose function remains uncertain. V shed 4 bases, J shed 2 bases, and the junction held 21 bases outside the gene matches. This CDR3 has 20 residues. The CDR3 DNA reads TGCGCCAGCAGTCCAGCGCCGACAGGGGCACCTGAGATGATGCAAGAGACCCAGTACTTC. It codes for CASSPAPTGAPEMMQETQYF.

This chain connects TRBV7-8 to TRBJ2-1; 8 bases match TRBD1. CDR1 and CDR2 (germline): SGHVS, FQNEAQ. The V gene end was trimmed by 5 bases and the J gene end by 8 bases; junction bases not matched to a gene: 20. CDR3 length: 18 amino acids. CDR3 DNA sequence: TGTGCCAGCAGCCCGCCATTGGCAGGGGGCCGAGTGCACGATGAGCAGTTCTTC. Translation gives CASSPPLAGGRVHDEQFF.

The chain combines TRBV27 with TRBJ2-3; D is perhaps TRBD2 (7 bases). V was trimmed by 6 bases and J by 4 bases, leaving 11 bases between them. The CDR3 covers 13 residues. Germline V gives CDR1 MNHEY, CDR2 SMNVEV (reference sequence). The CDR3 reads CASSRGAADTQYF. The CDR3 region has the DNA TGTGCCAGCAGCCGGGGGGCAGCAGATACGCAGTATTTT.